The 31 T cell receptor beta chains below were found in one sample sequenced in a study of molecular identifiers for immune sequencing clone quantification. TCRdb reanalysed the PCR reads using MiXCR and keeps one entry per CDR3 protein. There are about 320,000 distinct CDR3 sequences in the sample; 20% to 25% occur only once, and over 0.7% lies in the top ten. Sequencing was done on a sample of naive CD8+ T cells from blood, with Jurkat cell RNA spiked in. Sample subset: FACS-sorted CD8+CD4-CCR7+CD45RA+ naive T cells. These receptors were collected from a human donor in good health. Some libraries in this study had Jurkat cell RNA spiked in.

Remarks on this clonotype: A single base separates this from a much larger clone, so it may be a read error. V gene TRBV4-1 combines with J gene TRBJ1-5, with 8 bases aligning to TRBD1. Germline V gene sequence: CDR1 MGHRA, CDR2 YSYEKL. The CDR3 covers 14 residues. CDR3 in amino acids: CACSHAGGTQPQHF. The CDR3, as DNA: TGCGCCTGCAGCCATGCAGGGGGCACTCAGCCCCAGCATTTT.

This clonotype was seen many times. The rearrangement uses TRBV9 and TRBJ1-6, with a possible D match to TRBD1 (5 bases). The V gene's germline CDR1 is SGDLS and CDR2 YYNGEE. The CDR3 has 13 residues. The V and J ends lost 4 bases and 7 bases respectively, with 9 bases between them. The CDR3 reads CASSTKGNSPLHF. In DNA form, the CDR3 reads TGTGCCAGCAGCACAAAGGGGAATTCACCCCTCCACTTT.

The sample holds many counts of this clonotype. The chain links TRBV16 to TRBJ1-1, with D hard to call. This CDR3 region has 14 residues. V shed 4 bases and J shed 10 bases, with 19 bases lying between them. The germline V gene encodes CDR1 KGHSY and CDR2 FQNENV. The CDR3 DNA reads TGTGCCAGCAGCCTAACGGACGGCCAAGGCCCAGCTTTCTTT. Protein product: CASSLTDGQGPAFF.

For this clonotype: The junction does not match germline at one end; this may be a read error. This rearrangement joins TRBV2 to TRBJ1-6; no clear D gene. The germline gives CDR1 SNHLY, CDR2 FYNNEI. This CDR3 contains 16 residues. The CDR3 DNA reads TGTGCCAGCAGTGATGGTGGGGTGACCAGGAATTTACCCCTCCACTTT. It specifies CASSDGGVTRNLPLHF.

This clonotype was recorded a few times. The V and J genes are TRBV12-3 or TRBV12-4 and TRBJ2-3, with D perhaps given as TRBD1 or TRBD2 (5 bases each). The CDR3 runs 14 residues. The ends were cut back, 2 bases at V and 4 bases at J, with 10 bases in the middle. CDR3 sequence: CASSLLTGPDTQYF. The CDR3 nucleotides read TGTGCCAGCAGTTTACTCACGGGGCCAGATACGCAGTATTTT.

About this clonotype: Compared with germline, one end of the junction differs, possibly owing to a read error. The gene calls are TRBV7-6 and TRBJ2-3, with D maybe TRBD1 (6 bases). The CDR3 is 15 residues long. Per the germline V gene, CDR1 is SGHVS and CDR2 is FNYEAQ. The chain's CDR3 is CASGLEGDDTDTQYF. The CDR3, as DNA: TGTGCCAGCGGCTTAGAGGGGGACGACACAGATACGCAGTATTTT.

At least ten counts were recorded for this clonotype. The gene calls are TRBV6-5 and TRBJ1-1; D might be TRBD1 (6 bases). The CDR3 runs 15 residues. Germline CDR1 MNHEY, CDR2 SVGAGI. V gave up 4 bases and J gave up 1 base, with 13 bases separating them. The CDR3 loop reads CASSFSGHANTEAFF. The CDR3 DNA reads as TGTGCCAGCAGTTTTTCGGGACACGCGAACACTGAAGCTTTCTTT.

This clonotype occurred once. This sequence may be a read error, since a much larger clone differs from it by one base. The chain joins TRBV24-1 to TRBJ2-7; D is uncertain. V lost 4 bases and J 5 bases, leaving 11 bases between the germline ends. This CDR3 has 13 amino acids. Germline CDR1 KGHDR, CDR2 SFDVKD. The CDR3 loop is CATSDTLAHEQYF. The CDR3, as DNA: TGTGCCACCAGTGACACCCTGGCGCACGAGCAGTACTTC.

This clonotype was seen ten or more times. This chain connects TRBV20-1 to TRBJ2-7; 9 bases align to TRBD2. V dropped 0 bases and J dropped 0; count of bases not matched to a gene: 3. The CDR3 contains 15 residues. Per germline, CDR1 DFQATT and CDR2 SNEGSKA (reference sequence). CDR3 nucleotide sequence: TGCAGTGCTAGAGACCTAGCGGGAAGCTCCTACGAGCAGTACTTC. Translated, it gives CSARDLAGSSYEQYF.

This clonotype was detected many times. This rearrangement joins TRBV5-5 to TRBJ2-3; 7 bases fit TRBD2. The CDR3 is made up of 15 amino acids. The ends lost 2 bases at V and 5 bases at J; junction bases unmatched: 8. Per the germline V gene, CDR1 is SGHKS and CDR2 is YYEKEE (reference sequence). The CDR3 coding sequence is TGTGCCAGCAGCTTTAGCGGGTCGTGGGGAGATACGCAGTATTTT. The encoded protein is CASSFSGSWGDTQYF.

This clonotype was picked up many times. The chain carries TRBV9 and TRBJ2-3, with 8 bases that match TRBD2. The J segment lost 6 bases and the V segment lost 3 bases, leaving 12 bases of the junction unmatched. The CDR3 sequence is 16 residues long. Germline CDR1 reads SGDLS; CDR2 reads YYNGEE. DNA for the CDR3: TGTGCCAGCAGCGCTCCCTTGTCGGGGGGGTCTGATACGCAGTATTTT. Its protein is CASSAPLSGGSDTQYF.

In the case of this clonotype: Since a much larger clone is just one base distant, this may be a read error. The chain uses TRBV4-1 and TRBJ1-5, with 8 nucleotides matching TRBD1. CDR1 is MGHRA, CDR2 YSYEKL, per germline. The CDR3 sequence is 15 residues long. The CDR3 spells CASSQDRASNQPPHF. The DNA for the CDR3 is TGCGCCAGCAGCCAGGACAGGGCGAGCAATCAGCCCCCGCATTTT.

In this sample, this clonotype turned up many times. The V gene is TRBV5-4, the J gene TRBJ2-7; D is perhaps TRBD1 (6 bases). V was cut by 3 bases and J by 7 bases, with 11 bases left in between. The germline CDR1 and CDR2 sequences are SGHNT and YYREEE (reference sequence). The CDR3 sequence is 12 residues long. The CDR3 DNA is TGTGCCAGCAGCTGGGGGCCGGGGGAGCAGTACTTC. This translates into CASSWGPGEQYF.

This clonotype appeared many times. J is TRBJ2-7 and V is TRBV28; maybe TRBD2 (7 bases). V was shortened by 4 bases and J by 2 bases, with 9 bases between the two germline ends. The CDR3 has 13 amino acids. Looked up from germline, CDR1 is MDHEN and CDR2 is SYDVKM. CDR3 loop: CASSWGGAYEQYF. For the CDR3, the DNA is TGTGCCAGCAGTTGGGGGGGCGCCTACGAGCAGTACTTC.

Points on this clonotype: A much larger clone differs from this one at a single base, so this may be a read error. V is TRBV12-3 or TRBV12-4 and J is TRBJ1-1; D is possibly TRBD1 (5 bases). The V end lost 8 bases, the J end lost 6 bases, and 19 bases lay between the germline ends. The CDR3 totals 14 residues. CDR3 in DNA: TGTGCCAGCCGGAAAGGAACAGGCAACTCTGAAGCTTTCTTT. It is translated as CASRKGTGNSEAFF.

Regarding this clonotype: This could be a read error, since a much larger clone is one nucleotide away. V and J are TRBV5-3 and TRBJ1-5; 8 bases match TRBD1. TRBV5-3 is sorted into the ORF group, with uncertain function. J lost 4 bases, V lost 8 bases, and 17 bases had no gene match. The CDR3 runs 17 residues. The CDR3 DNA sequence: TGTGCCAGCACCGGGTACCCCCTGGGACAGGCAAATCAGCCCCAGCATTTT. Translating gives CASTGYPLGQANQPQHF.

This clonotype has a count of ten or more. The V call is TRBV28, the J call TRBJ1-6; TRBD1 is a possible D gene (6 bases). Germline CDR1 is MDHEN and CDR2 is SYDVKM. Trimming stripped 3 bases from V and 2 bases from J, with 14 bases between. The CDR3 is made up of 17 amino acids. CDR3 region: CASSFSGGRPYNSPLHF. Here the CDR3 DNA reads TGTGCCAGCAGTTTCAGTGGGGGGCGGCCCTATAATTCACCCCTCCACTTT.

Note on this clonotype: A much larger clonotype is one base distant, so this may be a read error. The CDR3 sequence: CASSLMVKNIRYF. The CDR3 bases are TGTGCCAGCAGCTTGATGGTCAAAAACATTCGGTACTTC. V is TRBV13 and J is TRBJ2-4; no reliable D call. Germline V gives CDR1 PRHDT, CDR2 FYEKMQ (reference sequence). This CDR3 is built from 13 residues.

This clonotype was counted between two and nine times. V is TRBV11-2 and J is TRBJ2-3; D unresolved. V gave up 5 bases and J gave up 2 bases, with 11 bases separating them. CDR1 SGHAT and CDR2 FQNNGV come from the germline V gene. The CDR3 sequence is 14 residues long. The CDR3 sequence: CASSKGWNTDTQYF. CDR3 nucleotide sequence: TGTGCCAGCAGCAAGGGCTGGAACACAGATACGCAGTATTTT.

This clonotype was recorded at least ten times. This chain links TRBV10-3 with TRBJ2-5; D gene ambiguous. The length of the CDR3 is 14 residues. CDR1 is ENHRY and CDR2 is SYGVKD in the germline V gene. Trimming shortened V by 7 bases and J by 3 bases, and 15 bases separated the two germline ends. The CDR3 protein is CAIKPTDSEETQYF. In DNA form, the CDR3 reads TGTGCCATCAAACCAACAGACTCCGAAGAGACCCAGTACTTC.

A note on this clonotype: A read error may explain this, as a much larger clone is one base away. The final CDR3 position lacks the conserved phenylalanine or tryptophan, pointing to a likely read error. The chain employs TRBV2 and TRBJ2-3; D could derive from TRBD1 or TRBD2 (5 bases each). Per the germline V gene, CDR1 is SNHLY and CDR2 is FYNNEI. This CDR3 region has 15 residues. V dropped 2 bases and J dropped 6 bases, with 15 bases sitting between them. CDR3 DNA sequence: TGTGCCAGCAGTGAACACGCCCGAGGGGCGGATACGCAGTATCTT. It is translated as CASSEHARGADTQYL.

Comments on this clonotype: This may stem from a read error, because a much larger clone lies one nucleotide away. The chain's CDR3 is CASSVESGRSSGANVQTF. CDR3 in DNA: TGTGCCAGCAGCGTAGAGTCCGGGAGGAGCTCTGGGGCCAACGTCCAGACTTTC. The chain has TRBV9 and TRBJ2-6; 7 bases match TRBD2. Germline V lookup: CDR1 SGDLS, CDR2 YYNGEE. The CDR3 has 18 amino acids.

This chain links TRBV20-1 with TRBJ2-1, with 7 bases that match TRBD1. The V segment lost 5 bases and the J segment 6 bases; nucleotides outside the gene matches: 13. CDR3 length: 15 amino acids. Germline CDR1 is DFQATT and CDR2 is SNEGSKA (reference sequence). CDR3 sequence: CSAPKQGFRCNEQFF. Written as DNA, the CDR3 is TGCAGTGCTCCTAAACAGGGGTTCCGTTGCAATGAGCAGTTCTTC.

A note on this clonotype: Since a much larger clone is just one base distant, this may be a read error. The conserved phenylalanine or tryptophan is not found at the CDR3 terminus, so this likely reflects a read error. DNA of the CDR3: TGTGCCTCAGCCCCGGGACTATCCTACGAGCAGTACCTC. Translated: CASAPGLSYEQYL. J is TRBJ2-7 and V is TRBV9, with 7 bases that match TRBD2. The germline gives CDR1 SGDLS, CDR2 YYNGEE. Unmatched junction bases numbered 8, after V lost 10 bases and J lost 1 base. There are 13 residues in the CDR3.

This clonotype has at least ten counts. This rearrangement joins TRBV24-1 to TRBJ2-3; 10 positions agree with TRBD2. The germline gives CDR1 KGHDR, CDR2 SFDVKD. V trimming: 3 bases; J trimming: 6 bases; junction bases outside the gene matches: 8. This CDR3 is 16 amino acids long. The CDR3 nucleotides are TGTGCCACCAGTGATCGACTAGCGGGTCACGGGGATACGCAGTATTTT. Protein: CATSDRLAGHGDTQYF.

This clonotype has ten or more counts. The rearrangement uses TRBV7-9 and TRBJ2-2, with a tentative D call TRBD1 (6 bases). The CDR3 extends over 15 amino acids. CDR1 and CDR2 (germline): SEHNR, FQNEAQ (reference sequence). The ends were cut back, 6 bases at V and 2 bases at J, with 13 bases in the middle. CDR3 in amino acids: CASRHPGQNTGELFF. The CDR3 coding sequence is TGTGCCAGCAGGCACCCGGGACAAAACACCGGGGAGCTGTTTTTT. The variable domain in full, with the rest retrieved from reference TRBV7-9 and TRBJ2-2, is DTGVSQNPRHKITKRGQNVTFRCDPISEHNRLYWYRQTLGQGPEFLTYFQNEAQLEKSRLLSDRFSAERPKGSFSTLEIQRTEQGDSAMYLCASRHPGQNTGELFFGEGSRLTVL.

This clonotype was counted ten times or more. The chain recombines TRBV9 with TRBJ1-1; tentatively, D is TRBD1 (5 bases). In germline, CDR1 is SGDLS, CDR2 YYNGEE. The V end lost 2 bases, the J end lost 0 bases, and 11 bases lay between the germline ends. This CDR3 spans 15 amino acids. The CDR3 DNA follows: TGTGCCAGCAGCGTCCGGGACGCGATGAACACTGAAGCTTTCTTT. Translated: CASSVRDAMNTEAFF.

This clonotype was recorded many times. The chain uses TRBV27 and TRBJ2-6, with D hard to call. V lost 4 bases, J lost 0 bases, and 4 bases lay in between. Germline loops: CDR1 MNHEY, CDR2 SMNVEV (reference sequence). This CDR3 is built from 14 residues. The CDR3 nucleotides are TGTGCCAGCAGTTGGAGCTCTGGGGCCAACGTCCTGACTTTC. Protein product: CASSWSSGANVLTF.

In its sample, this clonotype was seen many times. V and J are TRBV6-2 or TRBV6-3 and TRBJ1-1, with D uncertain. The V and J ends lost 7 bases and 3 bases respectively, with 12 bases between them. Germline V lookup: CDR1 MNHEY, CDR2 SVGEGT. CDR3 length: 13 amino acids. DNA for the CDR3: TGTGCCAGCACCTTCGGAGTATACACTGAAGCTTTCTTT. This translates into CASTFGVYTEAFF.

This clonotype was seen only a few times. V usage is TRBV9 and J usage is TRBJ2-3; D gene unclear. CDR1 and CDR2 (germline): SGDLS, YYNGEE. Trimming took 3 bases from V and 1 from J, leaving 15 bases between them. This CDR3 has 16 residues. DNA for the CDR3: TGTGCCAGCAGCGATCTTACCGTGACGGGCACAGATACGCAGTATTTT. It yields the protein CASSDLTVTGTDTQYF. Together with reference TRBV9 and TRBJ2-3, the CDR3 gives the full variable domain: DSGVTQTPKHLITATGQRVTLRCSPRSGDLSVYWYQQSLDQGLQFLIQYYNGEERAKGNILERFSAQQFPDLHSELNLSSLELGDSALYFCASSDLTVTGTDTQYFGPGTRLTVL.

Comments on this clonotype: Possible read error: a much larger clone is one base away. The J gene is TRBJ2-3, the V gene TRBV28; 10 nucleotides align to TRBD1. TRBJ1-5 explains the end of the DNA better; the J call may be wrong. The CDR3 loop spans 17 amino acids. Germline CDR1 reads MDHEN; CDR2 reads SYDVKM. The CDR3 here is CASSSEPGQGSTDTQHF. The CDR3 nucleotides read TGTGCCAGCAGTTCCGAGCCGGGACAGGGGAGCACAGATACGCAGCATTTT.